Described below is a single T cell receptor beta chain sequence and its context. A single count supports this clonotype. What this receptor recognizes is not known. The record has no base qualities; no much larger clone is one base away. This sample is drawn from a study of post-analysis software for immune sequencing data (dated by TCRdb to between 2014 and 2016). Regarding the research as a whole: Relapsing-remitting, secondary progressive and progressive-relapsing multiple sclerosis were recorded as disease courses, and subtype annotation was lacking for some patients. The multiple sclerosis patient repertoires were compared with some twelve previously published healthy control repertoires from donors aged about 6 to 25 years. A subset of samples was prepared in parallel using single-end sample barcoding, then pooled and co-amplified after Illumina adapter ligation.

What the study reported, not specific to this receptor: When samples were clustered directly using the F measure, samples prepared in the same batch co-clustered strongly, which prompted a batch-effect correction. Patients showed significantly higher frequencies than controls for a handful of TRBV segments, among them TRBV5-6, TRBV5-1 and TRBV20-1. Compared with controls, multiple sclerosis patients had significantly lower normalized Chao1 diversity, a finding suggesting substantial peripheral T-cell clonal expansion. The control group was slightly older than the multiple sclerosis patient group.

The CDR3 numbers 19 residues from cysteine through phenylalanine. Here the CDR3 DNA is all that survives: 57 bases in frame from base 1. V loses 4 bases at its end and J loses 5 bases; junction bases beyond the gene matches: 13. CDR1 and CDR2 are drawn from the germline V gene: ENHRY, SYGVKD. To demonstrate the VDJtools post-analysis software, TCR beta repertoires were profiled from the peripheral blood of over ten young patients with multiple sclerosis. Multiple sclerosis patients were children and adolescents aged about 6 to 17 years. The library was made by PCR. Sequenced on an Illumina HiSeq 2500. To reduce PCR and sequencing biases, unique molecular identifiers were incorporated into the TCR beta cDNA libraries. Roughly 500,000 cDNA molecules were obtained per 1 to 10 million input T cells, so each molecule approximated one T cell. The patient libraries were prepared and sequenced with the same protocol used for the earlier healthy control dataset. Samples belonging to the same batch were prepared together, multiplexed and sequenced on a shared HiSeq lane. Turning to the authors' computational methods: MIGEC was used to process the raw barcoded reads, and molecular identifier groups with only a single read were discarded before consensus assembly and CDR3 extraction. Clonotype tables were post-analysed with VDJtools, normalizing diversity by down-sampling all datasets to the smallest sample size. In repertoire overlap clustering, CDR3 amino acid sequences, but not nucleotide sequences, were matched to correct batch-related cross-sample contamination. TCRdb passed the public sequencing reads through fastp at Q25 and MiXCR, retaining productive beta sequences. CDR3 protein sequences are deduplicated, and each keeps its most common genes and DNA. These V and J calls rely on TCRdb rather than the paper's analysis. The table for this sample lists about 500,000 distinct CDR3 sequences; under 55% of them were counted only once. The top ten clonotypes cover 9% to 13% of the sample.

Sequencing used blood. This TCR was recovered from a girl between 5 and 17 years old with multiple sclerosis. The chain is encoded by TRBV10-3 joined to TRBJ2-1, with 14 bases aligning to TRBD2. The DNA is as follows: TGTGCCATCAGTGGCCCGGGACTAGCGGGAGACAAACAACACAATGAGCAGTTCTTC. Translated, this gives CAISGPGLAGDKQHNEQFF.